These T cell receptor beta chains were read from a single sample in a study of cytomegalovirus exposure and HLA in healthy donors. Generated by immunoSEQ multiplex PCR, the TCRdb table keeps only in-frame clones and is missing some. The repertoire holds about 160,000 clones, with approximately 72% as singletons. Sequences were obtained from PBMCs. All receptors derive from a female donor in good health and CMV-seronegative. Each CDR3 is given with its conserved first and last residue. D genes are given only for firm matches. A row's size may be missing; if present it is once, few, many or a size class.

d_gene | j_gene | abundance | v_gene | CDR3aa | CDR3nt
. | TRBJ2-5 | . | TRBV5-1 | CASSLEGGAETQYF | TGCGCCAGCAGCTTGGAAGGCGGGGCAGAGACCCAGTACTTC
TRBD1 | TRBJ2-7 | few | TRBV29-1 | CSARGDRESAEQYF | TGCAGCGCCCGAGGGGACAGGGAGTCGGCCGAGCAGTACTTC
. | TRBJ1-1 | . | TRBV19 | CASNGLNTEAFF | TGTGCCAGTAATGGCCTGAACACTGAAGCTTTCTTT
. | TRBJ2-7 | . | TRBV29-1 | CSARGMGNEQYF | TGCAGCGCGAGAGGGATGGGAAACGAGCAGTACTTC
TRBD1 | TRBJ1-2 | . | TRBV6-5 | CASSYSMYRGTYGYTF | TGTGCCAGCAGTTACTCGATGTACAGGGGCACCTATGGCTACACCTTC
TRBD2 | TRBJ2-1 | . | TRBV5-1 | CASSLGRGGNEQFF | TGCGCCAGCAGCTTGGGGCGGGGGGGCAATGAGCAGTTCTTC
. | TRBJ2-7 | . | TRBV6-1 | CASMGQIEQYF | TGTGCCAGCATGGGGCAGATCGAGCAGTACTTC
TRBD2 | TRBJ2-5 | . | TRBV4-1 | CASSQAVLAGGEGETQYF | TGCGCCAGCAGCCAAGCCGTCCTAGCGGGAGGGGAGGGGGAGACCCAGTACTTC
TRBD1 | TRBJ1-5 | . | TRBV6-5 | CASRGTGEQPQHF | TGTGCCAGCAGGGGGACAGGGGAACAGCCCCAGCATTTT
. | TRBJ2-7 | once | TRBV10-2 | CASRTPSSPDEQYF | TGCGCCAGCAGAACTCCCTCTTCCCCCGACGAGCAGTACTTC
TRBD1 | TRBJ2-5 | . | TRBV7-9 | CASSQQGIQETQYF | TGTGCCAGCAGCCAACAGGGGATCCAAGAGACCCAGTACTTC
TRBD1 | TRBJ1-2 | . | TRBV5-8 | CASSLPRDRANYGYTF | TGTGCCAGCAGCTTGCCCCGGGACAGAGCTAACTATGGCTACACCTTC
. | TRBJ1-3 | . | TRBV4-2 | CASSQDVSGGTIYF | TGTGCCAGCAGCCAAGATGTGTCCGGGGGCACCATATATTTT
TRBD1 | TRBJ2-7 | . | TRBV18 | CASSPRGTGDGEQYF | TGTGCCAGCTCACCACGTGGGACAGGGGACGGCGAGCAGTACTTC
. | TRBJ1-2 | once | TRBV9 | CASSPEGVGYGYTF | TGTGCCAGCAGCCCAGAGGGTGTTGGCTATGGCTACACCTTC
. | TRBJ2-7 | few | TRBV19 | CASSPDGSSYEQYF | TGTGCCAGTAGTCCCGACGGGAGCTCCTACGAGCAGTACTTC
TRBD1 | TRBJ1-4 | . | TRBV7-9 | CASSPTGNNNEKLFF | TGTGCCAGCAGCCCGACAGGGAACAATAATGAAAAACTGTTTTTT
TRBD2 | TRBJ2-3 | . | TRBV9 | CASSVSGTSGGSAGAQYF | TGTGCCAGCAGCGTTTCCGGGACTAGCGGGGGAAGCGCGGGGGCGCAGTATTTT
TRBD2 | TRBJ2-7 | . | TRBV7-2 | CASSSTSVSYEQYF | TGTGCCAGCAGCTCTACTAGCGTTTCCTACGAGCAGTACTTC
TRBD1 | TRBJ1-5 | . | TRBV9 | CASSVGAGGDQPQHF | TGTGCCAGCAGCGTAGGGGCAGGGGGAGATCAGCCCCAGCATTTT
. | TRBJ1-4 | . | TRBV4-3 | CASSRSEYPPEKLFF | TGCGCCAGCAGCCGATCTGAGTATCCACCTGAAAAACTGTTTTTT
. | TRBJ1-5 | . | TRBV7-9 | CASSSDSSNQPQHF | TGTGCCAGCAGCTCGGACAGTAGCAATCAGCCCCAGCATTTT
. | TRBJ2-3 | . | TRBV9 | CASSVVHGLPTDTQYF | TGTGCCAGCAGCGTAGTCCACGGACTCCCCACAGATACGCAGTATTTT